This T cell receptor (beta chain) was observed in a study of blood T cells in healthy people across ages. A second PCR of about 6 to 11 cycles used a sample-barcoded 5' primer and a J-beta primer mix. MiXCR was run by TCRdb on the 5' RACE reads, yielding one entry per CDR3 protein. Altogether 550,000 to 600,000 distinct CDR3 sequences are present, 27% being singletons, with the ten largest covering approximately 17%. With 0 bases clipped from V and 5 bases from J, the junction kept 15 bases outside the gene matches. The CDR3 extends over 18 amino acids. The germline gives CDR1 DFQATT, CDR2 SNEGSKA (reference sequence). Researchers report isolating at least 6 million PBMCs per sample.

The sequencing input was blood. J is TRBJ1-2 and V is TRBV20-1; 10 positions match TRBD1. This clonotype was sampled from a woman aged 70 to 79 in good health. For the CDR3, the DNA is TGCAGTGCTAGAGATTCAAGACAGGGGGCATCGGGTAATTATGGCTACACCTTC. It yields the protein CSARDSRQGASGNYGYTF.